This T cell receptor (beta chain) was obtained from a study of control samples from healthy donors and cancer patients. The assay was immunoSEQ multiplex PCR, and TCRdb's table has in-frame clones only and misses some. The repertoire holds 150,000 to 200,000 clones, with more than 80% as singletons. Trimming left V 2 bases short and J 4 bases short, with 16 bases between. The length of the CDR3 is 17 residues. Germline V CDR1 and CDR2: SGHNT, YYREEE (reference sequence). Sequencing used blood. The source is a man aged 25 to 45 in good health. The V and J genes are TRBV5-4 and TRBJ1-6; maybe TRBD1 (5 bases). The CDR3 protein is CASSFNSGNVYNSPLHF. Here the CDR3 DNA reads TGTGCCAGCAGCTTCAATTCAGGGAACGTTTATAATTCACCCCTCCACTTT.